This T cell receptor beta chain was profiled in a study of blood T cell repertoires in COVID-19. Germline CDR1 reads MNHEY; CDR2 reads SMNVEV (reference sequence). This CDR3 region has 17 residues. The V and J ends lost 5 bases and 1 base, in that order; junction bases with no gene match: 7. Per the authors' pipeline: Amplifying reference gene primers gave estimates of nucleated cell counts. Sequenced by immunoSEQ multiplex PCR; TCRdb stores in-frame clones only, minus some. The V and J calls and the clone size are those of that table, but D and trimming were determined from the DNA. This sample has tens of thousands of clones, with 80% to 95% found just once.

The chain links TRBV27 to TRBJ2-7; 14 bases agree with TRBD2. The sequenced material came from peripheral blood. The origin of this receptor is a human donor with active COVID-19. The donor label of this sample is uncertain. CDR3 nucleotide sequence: TGTGCCAGCAGTCCGGGACTAGCGGGGGCCTTTTCCTACGAGCAGTACTTC. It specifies CASSPGLAGAFSYEQYF.